The 13 T cell receptor beta chains reported below all come from one sample, sequenced in a study of T cells in Graves' hyperthyroidism and ophthalmopathy. The TCR beta CDR3 regions underwent amplification using RNA transcripts as the source. TCR CDR3 regions were first amplified by RT-PCR with HTBI primers. TCRdb processed the multiplex PCR reads anew with MiXCR; each CDR3 protein has one entry. The data contain hundreds of thousands of distinct CDR3 sequences, roughly a sixth of them singletons. Sequenced sample: blood. Receptor source: a woman between 45 and 60 years old with Graves' hyperthyroidism that later progressed to Graves' ophthalmopathy.

This clonotype was detected many times. V usage is TRBV29-1 and J usage is TRBJ1-1, with a possible D match to TRBD1 (5 bases). V was shortened by 3 bases and J by 3 bases, with 11 bases between the two germline ends. Germline lookup yields CDR1 SQVTM and CDR2 ANQGSEA. CDR3 length: 13 residues. As DNA, the CDR3 is TGCAGCGTTGAGGGGGTCGGGGACACTGAAGCTTTCTTT. This gives the protein CSVEGVGDTEAFF.

This clonotype was seen a handful of times. The rearrangement uses TRBV11-3 and TRBJ1-3; possibly TRBD1 for D (5 bases). V shed 4 bases and J shed 3 bases, with 13 bases lying between them. Germline values: CDR1 SGHNT, CDR2 YENEEA. The CDR3 covers 15 residues. The CDR3 spells CASSSGPADGNTIYF. CDR3 sequence (DNA): TGTGCCAGCAGCTCGGGACCGGCGGATGGAAACACCATATATTTT. Supplemented by reference TRBV11-3 and TRBJ1-3, the full variable domain reads EAGVVQSPRYKIIEKKQPVAFWCNPISGHNTLYWYLQNLGQGPELLIRYENEEAVDDSQLPKDRFSAERLKGVDSTLKIQPAELGDSAVYLCASSSGPADGNTIYFGEGSWLTVV.

V usage is TRBV2 and J usage is TRBJ2-7; 7 bases fit TRBD1. V shed 3 bases, J shed 0 bases, and the junction held 8 bases outside the gene matches. The V gene's germline CDR1 is SNHLY and CDR2 FYNNEI. The CDR3 is made up of 16 amino acids. The chain's CDR3 is CASSEVADRSSYEQYF. Here the CDR3 DNA reads TGTGCCAGCAGTGAGGTGGCGGACAGGAGCTCCTACGAGCAGTACTTC.

This clonotype has at least ten counts. The genes are TRBV20-1 and TRBJ2-7, with 9 positions matching TRBD1. J gave up 0 bases and V 1 base, and 10 bases lay outside the gene matches. CDR1 and CDR2 from the germline V gene are DFQATT and SNEGSKA (reference sequence). The CDR3 is 17 residues long. The CDR3 here is CSARGDRVTLSSYEQYF. The CDR3 coding sequence is TGCAGTGCTAGAGGGGACAGGGTGACCTTGAGCTCCTACGAGCAGTACTTC.

This clonotype was seen many times. V usage is TRBV5-1 and J usage is TRBJ1-6; 9 nucleotides align to TRBD1. Germline CDR1 and CDR2: SGHRS and YFSETQ. Losses at the gene ends were 2 bases for V and 9 bases for J; bases not matched to a gene: 6. The CDR3 sequence is 15 residues long. The CDR3 DNA reads TGCGCCAGCAGCTTTGATACAGGGGGCGTTTCACCCCTCCACTTT. This codes for CASSFDTGGVSPLHF.

CDR3 sequence (DNA): TGCAGTGCTCTAACAGAGAAACCCTACAATGAGCAGTTCTTC. It encodes CSALTEKPYNEQFF. The J gene is TRBJ2-1, the V gene TRBV20-1, with no clear D. V gave up 5 bases and J gave up 2 bases, with 13 bases separating them. The CDR3 totals 14 residues. Germline CDR1 is DFQATT and CDR2 is SNEGSKA (reference sequence).

Here the CDR3 DNA reads TGCGCCAGCAGCCCGGGGCCAGACCGACCTAACTATGGCTACACCTTC. This encodes CASSPGPDRPNYGYTF. The V call is TRBV5-1, the J call TRBJ1-2; D perhaps matches TRBD1 (5 bases). The CDR3 consists of 16 residues. Germline lookup yields CDR1 SGHRS and CDR2 YFSETQ. Trimming took 4 bases from V and 0 from J, leaving 16 bases between them.

The J gene is TRBJ1-2, the V gene TRBV6-1, with 9 bases aligning to TRBD1. Trimming took 5 bases from V and 7 from J; bases not matched to a gene: 8. This CDR3 has 14 amino acids. CDR1 is MNHNS, CDR2 SASEGT, per germline. DNA of the CDR3: TGTGCCAGCAGTTTACGGACAGGGGTGGCTGGCTACACCTTC. Its protein is CASSLRTGVAGYTF.

CDR3 sequence reads: CSAPQEELAKNIQYF. DNA for the CDR3: TGCAGTGCCCCTCAGGAAGAGTTAGCCAAAAACATTCAGTACTTC. V and J are TRBV20-1 and TRBJ2-4; D gene unclear. The CDR3 covers 15 residues. V dropped 6 bases and J dropped 0 bases, with 15 bases sitting between them. The germline CDR1 and CDR2 sequences are DFQATT and SNEGSKA (reference sequence).

This clonotype came up a few times. The chain recombines TRBV27 with TRBJ1-1; a possible D gene is TRBD1 (5 bases). Per germline, CDR1 MNHEY and CDR2 SMNVEV (reference sequence). The V gene lost 4 bases and the J gene lost 1 base, with 13 bases spanning the gap. CDR3 size: 15 residues. The chain's CDR3 is CASSWGDTGNTEAFF. CDR3 bases: TGTGCCAGCAGTTGGGGGGATACAGGGAACACTGAAGCTTTCTTT.

This clonotype has more than one count but fewer than ten. The CDR3 bases are TGTGCCAGCAGTGGCGACGGCTACGAGCAGTACTTC. It encodes CASSGDGYEQYF. V is TRBV6-1 and J is TRBJ2-7; no definite D call. CDR3 length: 12 amino acids. The germline CDR1 and CDR2 sequences are MNHNS and SASEGT. The germline V and J ends were trimmed by 4 bases and 3 bases, with 7 bases remaining between them.

This clonotype was detected ten times or more. The V and J genes are TRBV5-1 and TRBJ2-7, with TRBD1 as a possible D gene (5 bases). CDR3 size: 12 residues. Germline assignment: CDR1 SGHRS and CDR2 YFSETQ. Between the trimmed V and J ends, which lost 9 bases and 7 bases, there was a span of 17 bases. The CDR3 bases are TGCGCCAAGGCGAGCAGGGTGGAAGAGCAGTACTTC. Protein: CAKASRVEEQYF.

This clonotype occurred many times. V and J are TRBV5-1 and TRBJ2-3, with 7 positions matching TRBD2. CDR1 and CDR2 (germline): SGHRS, YFSETQ. The trim removed 4 bases at V and 1 base at J, leaving 3 bases unmatched. The CDR3 has 14 residues. This CDR3 is CASSGGVRTDTQYF. The CDR3 coding sequence is TGCGCCAGCAGCGGGGGGGTTCGCACAGATACGCAGTATTTT.